Each of the 9 T cell receptor beta chains below was sequenced from the same sample in a study of post-analysis software for immune sequencing data. TCR beta cDNA libraries had unique molecular identifiers. MiXCR, run by TCRdb on the PCR reads, gives a single entry per CDR3 protein. The repertoire has about 820,000 distinct CDR3 sequences, approximately 53% of them found once; the top ten carry approximately 4.2%. These receptors have no identified antigens. Study-wide points: Compared with controls, patients had more of about 5 TRBV segments, including TRBV5-6, TRBV5-1 and TRBV20-1.

What was sequenced was blood. The source of these receptors is a girl aged 5-17 years with multiple sclerosis.

This clonotype has a handful of counts. V is TRBV5-6 and J is TRBJ2-6; no clear D. From germline, CDR1 is SGHDT and CDR2 YYEEEE. V lost 0 bases to trimming and J lost 2 bases, with 3 bases between them. CDR3 length equals 14 residues. The CDR3 sequence: CASSLEAGANVLTF. The CDR3 DNA reads TGTGCCAGCAGCTTGGAAGCTGGGGCCAACGTCCTGACTTTC.

The V gene is TRBV27, the J gene TRBJ1-2; TRBD1 agrees at 10 bases. J was trimmed by 5 bases and V by 5 bases; bases with no gene match: 11. The germline V gene has CDR1 MNHEY and CDR2 SMNVEV (reference sequence). The CDR3 extends over 16 amino acids. The CDR3 bases are TGTGCCAGCAGTCCGGGGGTTTGGACAGGGGGATATGGCTACACCTTC. Its protein is CASSPGVWTGGYGYTF.

The chain uses TRBV5-5 and TRBJ1-1, with a weak D call TRBD1 (5 bases). Between the trimmed V and J ends, which lost 3 bases and 0 bases, there was a span of 12 bases. There are 15 residues in the CDR3. Germline lookup yields CDR1 SGHKS and CDR2 YYEKEE (reference sequence). The CDR3, as DNA: TGTGCCAGCAGCTGGGGTCCGGGGGTGAACACTGAAGCTTTCTTT. Its protein is CASSWGPGVNTEAFF.

The chain links TRBV7-8 to TRBJ2-5; D is perhaps TRBD1 or TRBD2 (6 bases each). V dropped 11 bases and J dropped 3 bases, with 25 bases sitting between them. CDR1 SGHVS and CDR2 FQNEAQ come from the germline V gene. The CDR3 has 16 amino acids. The CDR3 spells CAAIQGGGFEEETQYF. CDR3 sequence (DNA): TGTGCCGCAATTCAAGGGGGAGGCTTTGAGGAAGAGACCCAGTACTTC.

The chain couples TRBV7-2 to TRBJ2-1; 9 bases agree with TRBD2. Per the germline V gene, CDR1 is SGHTA and CDR2 is FQGNSA. This CDR3 is 18 amino acids long. V shed 5 bases and J 9 bases; nucleotides not matched to a gene: 20. This CDR3 reads CASSPPPPGLAGVAEQFF. The DNA for the CDR3 is TGTGCCAGCAGCCCACCGCCCCCGGGTTTAGCGGGAGTAGCTGAGCAGTTCTTC.

The V gene is TRBV20-1, the J gene TRBJ2-7; D might be TRBD2 (5 bases). Gene TRBJ2-5 matches the end of the DNA better, so the J call may be wrong. Germline lookup yields CDR1 DFQATT and CDR2 SNEGSKA (reference sequence). The CDR3 extends over 14 amino acids. Written as DNA, the CDR3 is TGCAGTGCTAGACGAGCGGCTTTCCAAGAGACCCAGTACTTC. This gives the protein CSARRAAFQETQYF.

The chain has TRBV3-1 and TRBJ2-1, with 7 bases lining up with TRBD2. Germline V gene lookup returns CDR1 LGHDT and CDR2 YNNKEL (reference sequence). The CDR3 sequence is 18 residues long. The J segment lost 4 bases and the V segment lost 4 bases, leaving 16 bases of the junction unmatched. For the CDR3, the DNA is TGTGCCAGCAGCCTCAACCACGTGCGGGGGACCCTATACAATGAGCAGTTCTTC. Translation: CASSLNHVRGTLYNEQFF.

This clonotype turned up a few times. The chain is built from TRBV27 and TRBJ2-1; TRBD2 matches at 16 bases. J gave up 10 bases and V 5 bases, and 8 bases lay outside the gene matches. The length of the CDR3 is 16 residues. The germline V gene encodes CDR1 MNHEY and CDR2 SMNVEV (reference sequence). The DNA for the CDR3 is TGTGCCAGCAGTCTCGACGGGACTAGCGGGAGGGGAGAGCAGTTCTTC. It specifies CASSLDGTSGRGEQFF.

The chain joins TRBV30 to TRBJ1-2, with 8 nucleotides matching TRBD1. The CDR3 runs 11 residues. Germline assignment: CDR1 GTSNPN and CDR2 SVGIG (reference sequence). The trim removed 8 bases at V and 7 bases at J, leaving 6 bases unmatched. The CDR3 coding sequence is TGTGCCACCGGACAGGGAGGTGGCTACACCTTC. It yields the protein CATGQGGGYTF.